This is a list of T cell receptor beta chains from one sample in a study of radiation and T cells in renal cell carcinoma. Clones were read by immunoSEQ multiplex PCR, and TCRdb kept only the in-frame ones, dropping some. The table has 130,000 or so clones, roughly 83% seen once; the top ten hold less than 25%. The sample in question was blood, obtained from a patient whose treatment included radiotherapy and nephrectomy. The receptors come from a woman aged 45-60 years with renal cell carcinoma. Each CDR3 is given with its conserved first and last residue. Each record gives: V gene, clone size, J gene, D gene, CDR3 DNA, CDR3 protein. D genes are given only for firm matches. For some rows the clone size is stated as once, few or many, or as a class when expanded; others skip it.

v_call: TRBV6-5
clone_size: -
j_call: TRBJ2-2
d_call: -
cdr3_nt: TGTGCCAGCAGTCCTCTCACCGGGGAGCTGTTTTTT
cdr3_aa: CASSPLTGELFF

v_call: TRBV19
clone_size: -
j_call: TRBJ1-5
d_call: -
cdr3_nt: TGTGCCAGTAGTATTTCGGATCAGCCCCAGCATTTT
cdr3_aa: CASSISDQPQHF

v_call: TRBV20-1
clone_size: once
j_call: TRBJ1-1
d_call: -
cdr3_nt: TGCAGTGCTAGGGAGAACACTGAAGCTTTCTTT
cdr3_aa: CSARENTEAFF

v_call: TRBV28
clone_size: -
j_call: TRBJ1-1
d_call: -
cdr3_nt: TGTGCCAGCAGTTACCAGAACACTGAAGCTTTCTTT
cdr3_aa: CASSYQNTEAFF

v_call: TRBV4-1
clone_size: -
j_call: TRBJ1-5
d_call: TRBD1
cdr3_nt: TGCGCCAGCAGCCAGATGACAGGGGGCGGTCAGCCCCAGCATTTT
cdr3_aa: CASSQMTGGGQPQHF

v_call: TRBV14
clone_size: -
j_call: TRBJ2-3
d_call: TRBD2
cdr3_nt: TGTGCCAGCAGCCAAGGGGCTAGCGGGAGCACAGATACGCAGTATTTT
cdr3_aa: CASSQGASGSTDTQYF

v_call: TRBV5-6
clone_size: -
j_call: TRBJ2-7
d_call: TRBD1
cdr3_nt: TGTGCCAGCAGCCCCATCGGGACAGGGACCTACGAGCAGTACTTC
cdr3_aa: CASSPIGTGTYEQYF

v_call: TRBV7-2
clone_size: -
j_call: TRBJ2-7
d_call: -
cdr3_nt: TGTGCCAGCAGCCCCAGCTCCTACGAGCAGTACTTC
cdr3_aa: CASSPSSYEQYF

v_call: TRBV5-6
clone_size: -
j_call: TRBJ2-3
d_call: -
cdr3_nt: TGTGCCAGCAGCTCTGTACTAGCCGGAGATACGCAGTATTTT
cdr3_aa: CASSSVLAGDTQYF

v_call: TRBV7-2
clone_size: -
j_call: TRBJ2-5
d_call: -
cdr3_nt: TGTGCCAGCAGCTCCCGGCCTATTCAAGAGACCCAGTACTTC
cdr3_aa: CASSSRPIQETQYF

v_call: TRBV10-1
clone_size: -
j_call: TRBJ2-1
d_call: -
cdr3_nt: TGCGCCAGCAGTGAGCAGGGAAACTACAATGAGCAGTTCTTC
cdr3_aa: CASSEQGNYNEQFF

v_call: TRBV25-1
clone_size: -
j_call: TRBJ2-7
d_call: -
cdr3_nt: TGTGCCAGCAGTGAATGGGCAGGGGATTACGAGCAGTACTTC
cdr3_aa: CASSEWAGDYEQYF

v_call: TRBV5-1
clone_size: -
j_call: TRBJ2-3
d_call: TRBD1
cdr3_nt: TGCGCCAGCAGCGGGCGACAGGGGGTGATCACAGATACGCAGTATTTT
cdr3_aa: CASSGRQGVITDTQYF

v_call: TRBV30
clone_size: -
j_call: TRBJ1-1
d_call: TRBD1
cdr3_nt: TGTGCCTGGTCAGGGGGCTGGTGGACTGAAGCTTTCTTT
cdr3_aa: CAWSGGWWTEAFF

v_call: TRBV6-1
clone_size: -
j_call: TRBJ1-1
d_call: -
cdr3_nt: TGTGCCAGCAGTGGGGCCGGGGGCCGGTGGGCTTTCTTT
cdr3_aa: CASSGAGGRWAFF

v_call: TRBV19
clone_size: -
j_call: TRBJ2-1
d_call: TRBD2
cdr3_nt: TGTGCCAGTAGTCAGCCCGGACTAGCGGGGGGAAACTACAATGAGCAGTTCTTC
cdr3_aa: CASSQPGLAGGNYNEQFF

v_call: TRBV5-1
clone_size: once
j_call: TRBJ1-2
d_call: TRBD1
cdr3_nt: TGCGCCAGCAGCTTGGCCGTGACCGGACAGGGGGCTTTTGGCTACACCTTC
cdr3_aa: CASSLAVTGQGAFGYTF

v_call: TRBV6-5
clone_size: -
j_call: TRBJ1-2
d_call: -
cdr3_nt: TGTGCCAGCAGCCGTCATCTCTATGGCTACACCTTC
cdr3_aa: CASSRHLYGYTF

v_call: TRBV6-5
clone_size: once
j_call: TRBJ2-5
d_call: TRBD1
cdr3_nt: TGTGCCAGCAGTTCCTTCACAGGGGTAGAGACCCAGTACTTC
cdr3_aa: CASSSFTGVETQYF

v_call: TRBV5-1
clone_size: few
j_call: TRBJ2-6
d_call: -
cdr3_nt: TGCGCCAGCAGAAAAGAATCTACTCCATCTGGGGCCAACGTCCTGACTTTC
cdr3_aa: CASRKESTPSGANVLTF

v_call: TRBV10-1
clone_size: -
j_call: TRBJ2-7
d_call: -
cdr3_nt: TGCGCCAGCAGCATGACAGGCCCCTTGGGCGAGCAGTACTTC
cdr3_aa: CASSMTGPLGEQYF

v_call: TRBV5-1
clone_size: -
j_call: TRBJ2-7
d_call: TRBD2
cdr3_nt: TGCGCCAGCAGCTTGGCCCTAGCGGGGTACTCCTACGAGCAGTACTTC
cdr3_aa: CASSLALAGYSYEQYF

v_call: TRBV10-3
clone_size: -
j_call: TRBJ2-7
d_call: TRBD1
cdr3_nt: TGTGCCAGTCGACAGGGGGCATCCTACGAGCAGTACTTC
cdr3_aa: CASRQGASYEQYF

v_call: TRBV15
clone_size: -
j_call: TRBJ2-1
d_call: -
cdr3_nt: TGTGCCACCAGCAGAGTACGCGGCTCTCAGGGAGGTGAGCAGTTCTTC
cdr3_aa: CATSRVRGSQGGEQFF

v_call: TRBV11-2
clone_size: -
j_call: TRBJ1-3
d_call: -
cdr3_nt: TGTGCCAGCAGCTTAGGCAGGACCTCCTCTGGAAACACCATATATTTT
cdr3_aa: CASSLGRTSSGNTIYF

v_call: TRBV10-3
clone_size: once
j_call: TRBJ1-1
d_call: -
cdr3_nt: TGTGCCACTGGACAGCCCTACACTGAAGCTTTCTTT
cdr3_aa: CATGQPYTEAFF

v_call: TRBV4-1
clone_size: -
j_call: TRBJ1-4
d_call: -
cdr3_nt: TGCGCCAGCAGCCTACTGGCGACGACAAATGAAAAACTGTTTTTT
cdr3_aa: CASSLLATTNEKLFF

v_call: TRBV2
clone_size: -
j_call: TRBJ1-5
d_call: TRBD1
cdr3_nt: TGTGCCAGCAGGATGACAGGGGGCGAACAGCCCCAGCATTTT
cdr3_aa: CASRMTGGEQPQHF

v_call: TRBV7-9
clone_size: -
j_call: TRBJ1-2
d_call: -
cdr3_nt: TGTGCCAGCAGCTTAGCCGGGAACTATGGCTACACCTTC
cdr3_aa: CASSLAGNYGYTF

v_call: TRBV2
clone_size: -
j_call: TRBJ2-7
d_call: -
cdr3_nt: TGTGCCAGCCAGGGGCAGGTTAACTCCTACGAGCAGTACTTC
cdr3_aa: CASQGQVNSYEQYF

v_call: TRBV28
clone_size: -
j_call: TRBJ1-2
d_call: -
cdr3_nt: TGTGCCAGCAGTTTCCTAGGAGAACAAATGAACTATGGCTACACCTTC
cdr3_aa: CASSFLGEQMNYGYTF

v_call: TRBV5-1
clone_size: once
j_call: TRBJ2-5
d_call: -
cdr3_nt: TGCGCCAGCAGCCTGGGAGTTCAGGAGACCCAGTACTTC
cdr3_aa: CASSLGVQETQYF

v_call: TRBV7-9
clone_size: -
j_call: TRBJ1-2
d_call: -
cdr3_nt: TGTGCCAGCAGCTTGGAGGGATTCACGGGGGGCTACACCTTC
cdr3_aa: CASSLEGFTGGYTF

v_call: TRBV30
clone_size: -
j_call: TRBJ2-5
d_call: TRBD1
cdr3_nt: TGTGCCTGGAGGGGGACAGGGGGAAGAGAGACCCAGTACTTC
cdr3_aa: CAWRGTGGRETQYF

v_call: TRBV5-1
clone_size: -
j_call: TRBJ1-1
d_call: -
cdr3_nt: TGCGCCAGCAGCCAGGGACTCAACACTGAAGCTTTCTTT
cdr3_aa: CASSQGLNTEAFF